This T cell receptor (beta chain) appears in the sequencing data of a study of a mutant IDH1 vaccine in newly diagnosed glioma. At the level of the study: First vaccine doses came 4-6 weeks after radiotherapy alone, or with temozolomide cycles. Receipt of radiotherapy, temozolomide, or both preceded the study, and most received both. Weeks 35 and 47 hosted visits V12 and V13, respectively.

The V gene's germline CDR1 is SGHAT and CDR2 FQNNGV. Trimming took off 6 bases at V and 3 bases at J, with 15 bases between the two ends. The CDR3 is made up of 15 amino acids. The method was immunoSEQ multiplex PCR; TCRdb's version includes in-frame clones alone and lacks a portion of them. The sample lists some 31,000 clones, approximately 83% occurring once. About this clone: As yet, its antigen is unknown.

As to time point: week 47, end of study. A 20-mer mutant IDH1 peptide at 300 ug was injected subcutaneously with topical imiquimod. Vaccination of patients was performed eight times, in weeks 1, 3, 5, 7, 11, 15, 19 and 23. The TCR originated in a young man with glioma. V gene TRBV11-2 combines with J gene TRBJ1-5; D is unresolved. Sequenced material: PBMCs, taken from a glioma patient whose treatment included an IDH1 peptide vaccine. The CDR3 region has the DNA TGTGCCAGCAGTCTGGACGGTACTTACAATCAGCCCCAGCATTTT. The encoded protein is CASSLDGTYNQPQHF.